These 24 T cell receptor beta chains were all obtained from the same sample, sequenced in a study of blood T cell repertoires in COVID-19. The data were produced by immunoSEQ multiplex PCR, yet TCRdb's version contains in-frame clones alone and is incomplete. The repertoire holds 150,000 to 200,000 clones, 75% to 85% seen once, with about a sixth in the top ten. Source material: PBMCs or T cells enriched from blood (not recorded which). These receptors were collected from a woman in her fifties or sixties with acute COVID-19.

The rearrangement uses TRBV2 and TRBJ1-2; a weak D match, TRBD1 (5 bases). The V and J ends lost 7 bases and 1 base respectively, with 19 bases between them. This CDR3 contains 16 residues. Looked up from germline, CDR1 is SNHLY and CDR2 is FYNNEI. CDR3 protein: CASIFLQGGGNYGYTF. The CDR3 DNA reads TGTGCCAGCATTTTTCTCCAGGGCGGTGGTAACTATGGCTACACCTTC.

The gene calls are TRBV28 and TRBJ1-5; D is ambiguous. V lost 6 bases to trimming and J lost 2 bases, with 11 bases between them. There are 14 residues in the CDR3. The germline V gene encodes CDR1 MDHEN and CDR2 SYDVKM. DNA for the CDR3: TGTGCCAGCAGGTCCGTTCCTGGCAATCAGCCCCAGCATTTT. This encodes CASRSVPGNQPQHF.

The J gene is TRBJ1-6, the V gene TRBV2; TRBD1 matches 12 bases. This CDR3 contains 15 residues. Germline V lookup: CDR1 SNHLY, CDR2 FYNNEI. The J segment lost 10 bases and the V segment lost 3 bases, leaving 4 bases of the junction unmatched. The CDR3 spells CASSEGTGGASPLHF. The DNA of the CDR3 is TGTGCCAGCAGTGAGGGGACAGGGGGCGCATCACCCCTCCACTTT.

This sequence joins TRBV7-9 and TRBJ1-2; a possible D gene is TRBD1 (5 bases). The CDR3 spans 14 residues. CDR1 and CDR2 (germline): SEHNR, FQNEAQ (reference sequence). V lost 1 base, J lost 5 bases, and 11 bases lay in between. This chain's CDR3 is CASSLVREAYGYTF. The CDR3 coding sequence is TGTGCCAGCAGCTTAGTCAGGGAGGCTTATGGCTACACCTTC.

The table lists this clone with a few counts. This chain links TRBV7-9 with TRBJ1-3; D call uncertain. Trimming pared 4 bases from V and 4 bases from J, leaving 11 bases between. CDR1 is SEHNR, CDR2 FQNEAQ, per germline (reference sequence). There are 14 residues in the CDR3. The CDR3 DNA reads TGTGCCAGCAGCTCCTCGGGTTCGGGAAACACCATATATTTT. Translated: CASSSSGSGNTIYF.

J is TRBJ2-5 and V is TRBV25-1; D may be TRBD2 (6 bases). Per germline, CDR1 MGHDK and CDR2 SYGVNS. CDR3 length: 15 amino acids. Trimming shortened V by 6 bases and J by 2 bases, and 16 bases separated the two germline ends. The chain's CDR3 is CASRGDAGSQETQYF. CDR3 DNA: TGTGCCAGCAGGGGGGACGCGGGAAGTCAAGAGACCCAGTACTTC.

This chain uses TRBV7-9 with TRBJ2-1; 7 positions agree with TRBD2. Germline loops: CDR1 SEHNR, CDR2 FQNEAQ (reference sequence). The V and J ends lost 3 bases and 4 bases, in that order; junction bases with no gene match: 6. CDR3 length: 15 residues. CDR3 loop: CASSLTSQQYNEQFF. CDR3 coding DNA: TGTGCCAGCAGCTTGACTAGCCAACAGTACAATGAGCAGTTCTTC.

The V and J genes are TRBV28 and TRBJ2-1; 10 positions match TRBD2. The CDR3 loop spans 14 amino acids. Looked up from germline, CDR1 is MDHEN and CDR2 is SYDVKM. The V segment lost 5 bases and the J segment 5 bases; nucleotides outside the gene matches: 3. The CDR3 sequence: CASSISGGDNEQFF. For the CDR3, the DNA is TGTGCCAGCAGTATCAGCGGGGGGGACAATGAGCAGTTCTTC.

This clone was seen once. The chain employs TRBV3-1 (or the pseudogene TRBV3-2) and TRBJ2-3; D is ambiguous. The CDR3 has 14 residues. Germline V lookup: CDR1 LGHDT, CDR2 YNNKEL (reference sequence). The ends were cut back, 4 bases at V and 4 bases at J, with 12 bases in the middle. In DNA, the CDR3 is TGTGCCAGCAGCCCAGAGGTCTGGCCAGATACGCAGTATTTT. It codes for CASSPEVWPDTQYF.

In regard to this clone: Other DNA sequences in this sample translate to the same CDR3. The chain uses TRBV4-1 and TRBJ1-5; D not resolved. V lost 3 bases, J lost 4 bases, and 10 bases lay in between. This CDR3 is built from 14 residues. Germline CDR1 is MGHRA and CDR2 is YSYEKL. The CDR3 nucleotides read TGCGCCAGCAGCCAGCTGACGGGGAATCAGCCCCAGCATTTT. Encoded protein: CASSQLTGNQPQHF.

The chain uses TRBV2 and TRBJ1-6; 8 bases are a match to TRBD1. The germline V gene has CDR1 SNHLY and CDR2 FYNNEI. Trimming took 7 bases from V and 10 from J; bases not matched to a gene: 9. The CDR3 runs 14 residues. The CDR3 region is CASKGQGPNSPLHF. The CDR3 DNA is TGTGCCAGCAAAGGACAGGGCCCTAACTCACCCCTCCACTTT.

The rearrangement joins TRBV5-1 to TRBJ2-3; TRBD2 matches 10 bases. Germline loops: CDR1 SGHRS, CDR2 YFSETQ. V dropped 5 bases and J dropped 4; count of bases not matched to a gene: 10. The CDR3 spans 16 residues. CDR3 sequence reads: CASRPYSGGAADTQYF. CDR3 in DNA: TGCGCCAGCAGACCATACAGCGGGGGGGCTGCAGATACGCAGTATTTT.

The chain carries TRBV13 and TRBJ2-1; TRBD2 agrees at 11 bases. Germline V gene sequence: CDR1 PRHDT, CDR2 FYEKMQ (reference sequence). This CDR3 is built from 20 residues. With 5 bases clipped from V and 3 bases from J, the junction kept 18 bases outside the gene matches. CDR3 sequence reads: CASSPPITDSGGAVYNEQFF. The CDR3 nucleotides read TGTGCCAGCAGCCCCCCCATCACGGATAGCGGGGGGGCGGTCTACAATGAGCAGTTCTTC. The variable domain in full, with the rest retrieved from reference TRBV13 and TRBJ2-1, is AAGVIQSPRHLIKEKRETATLKCYPIPRHDTVYWYQQGPGQDPQFLISFYEKMQSDKGSIPDRFSAQQFSDYHSELNMSSLELGDSALYFCASSPPITDSGGAVYNEQFFGPGTRLTVL.

The CDR3 here is CASSLGWTGDQPQHF. Written as DNA, the CDR3 is TGTGCCAGCAGCTTAGGATGGACAGGGGATCAGCCCCAGCATTTT. V usage is TRBV7-2 and J usage is TRBJ1-5; TRBD1 matches at 9 bases. CDR1 is SGHTA and CDR2 is FQGNSA in the germline V gene. The length of the CDR3 is 15 residues. V shed 1 base and J 5 bases; nucleotides not matched to a gene: 3. Based on the CDR3 plus reference TRBV7-2 and TRBJ1-5, the full variable domain is GAGVSQSPSNKVTEKGKDVELRCDPISGHTALYWYRQSLGQGLEFLIYFQGNSAPDKSGLPSDRFSAERTGGSVSTLTIQRTQQEDSAVYLCASSLGWTGDQPQHFGDGTRLSIL.

The chain links TRBV29-1 to TRBJ1-2; 8 nucleotides line up with TRBD1. J was trimmed by 6 bases and V by 5 bases; bases with no gene match: 5. CDR1 is SQVTM, CDR2 ANQGSEA, per germline. This CDR3 spans 12 amino acids. The CDR3 DNA is TGCAGCGTTCTGGGACAGGAAAATGGCTACACCTTC. Protein product: CSVLGQENGYTF.

The chain links TRBV4-3 to TRBJ1-5; 8 nucleotides line up with TRBD1. CDR1 LGHNA and CDR2 YSLEER come from the germline V gene. The V and J ends lost 1 base and 6 bases, in that order; junction bases with no gene match: 8. The CDR3 covers 16 residues. In DNA, the CDR3 is TGCGCCAGCAGCCAAGCTGGGGGGACAGGCTCTCAGCCCCAGCATTTT. Amino acid sequence: CASSQAGGTGSQPQHF.

This chain uses TRBV2 with TRBJ2-7; D may be TRBD1 (5 bases). CDR3 length: 12 residues. V was cut by 6 bases and J by 2 bases, with 8 bases left in between. The germline V gene has CDR1 SNHLY and CDR2 FYNNEI. Here the CDR3 DNA reads TGTGCCAGCAGACAGGCAGCCTACGAGCAGTACGTC. Protein: CASRQAAYEQYV.

The chain employs TRBV6-5 and TRBJ1-5; weak D call: TRBD1 (5 bases). Germline V gives CDR1 MNHEY, CDR2 SVGAGI. V lost 8 bases, J lost 0 bases, and 14 bases lay in between. This CDR3 contains 15 residues. CDR3 sequence reads: CASLWSGDSNQPQHF. The CDR3 DNA is TGTGCCAGCCTCTGGTCGGGGGATAGCAATCAGCCCCAGCATTTT.

The rearrangement joins TRBV28 to TRBJ1-2; D is unclear. Germline loops: CDR1 MDHEN, CDR2 SYDVKM. The CDR3 totals 12 residues. Trimming pared 8 bases from V and 2 bases from J, leaving 9 bases between. Here the CDR3 DNA reads TGTGCCAGCGCGGGCAGAAACTATGGCTACACCTTC. Translation: CASAGRNYGYTF.

This clone was detected only once. The gene calls are TRBV2 and TRBJ1-2; D unclear. CDR3 length: 13 amino acids. From germline, CDR1 is SNHLY and CDR2 FYNNEI. V was pared by 2 bases and J by 8 bases, with 12 bases between. This chain's CDR3 is CASSENREQGYTF. The CDR3 bases are TGTGCCAGCAGTGAAAACCGGGAACAGGGCTACACCTTC.

This clone was recorded many times. This chain connects TRBV5-6 to TRBJ2-1; TRBD2 agrees at 14 bases. This CDR3 region has 17 residues. The trim removed 4 bases at V and 10 bases at J, leaving 13 bases unmatched. Germline loops: CDR1 SGHDT, CDR2 YYEEEE. CDR3 loop: CASSLETSGGELREQFF. In DNA form, the CDR3 reads TGTGCCAGCAGCCTCGAGACTAGCGGGGGGGAACTAAGGGAGCAGTTCTTC.

The genes are TRBV5-1 and TRBJ1-6, with D perhaps TRBD1 (6 bases). The CDR3 length is 16 residues. Per germline, CDR1 SGHRS and CDR2 YFSETQ. With 1 base removed from V and 6 bases from J, the gap between germline ends came to 14 bases. The chain's CDR3 is CASSLTGPGPNSPLHF. CDR3 nucleotides: TGCGCCAGCAGCTTGACAGGGCCCGGTCCTAATTCACCCCTCCACTTT.

V usage is TRBV9 and J usage is TRBJ2-5; D possibly corresponds to TRBD2 (6 bases). Trimming stripped 3 bases from V and 2 bases from J, with 17 bases between. This CDR3 is 16 amino acids long. The germline V gene has CDR1 SGDLS and CDR2 YYNGEE. As DNA, the CDR3 is TGTGCCAGCAGCGAGGGTTCTGGGACTCCTCAAGAGACCCAGTACTTC. This codes for CASSEGSGTPQETQYF.

V gene TRBV7-2 combines with J gene TRBJ1-1; D unresolved. The CDR3 totals 13 residues. The V gene's germline CDR1 is SGHTA and CDR2 FQGNSA. Trimming stripped 8 bases from V and 9 bases from J, with 19 bases between. CDR3 nucleotide sequence: TGTGCCAGCGCCCCCCTTGCCGGGAGTCAAGCTTTCTTT. It translates to CASAPLAGSQAFF.